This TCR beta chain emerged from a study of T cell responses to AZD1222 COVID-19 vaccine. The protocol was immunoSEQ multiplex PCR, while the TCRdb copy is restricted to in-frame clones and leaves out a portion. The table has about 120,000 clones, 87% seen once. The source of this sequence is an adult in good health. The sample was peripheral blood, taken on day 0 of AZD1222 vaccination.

The CDR3, as DNA: TGTGCCAGTGGACAGTACTCTGGAAACACCATATATTTT. Residues: CASGQYSGNTIYF. The V gene is TRBV7-9, the J gene TRBJ1-3; D is possibly TRBD1 (6 bases). Germline assignment: CDR1 SEHNR and CDR2 FQNEAQ (reference sequence). V was cut by 9 bases and J by 0 bases, with 9 bases left in between. This CDR3 has 13 amino acids.